The 27 T cell receptor beta chains presented below share a single source sample, sequenced in a study of blood T cell repertoires in COVID-19. Only in-frame clones appear in the TCRdb table, and some are missing; sequencing was by immunoSEQ multiplex PCR. The sample shows some 150,000 clones, around 90% of them seen only once. Input material: peripheral blood. The receptors shown here come from a woman aged 55-69 years who had recovered from COVID-19.

This chain connects TRBV2 to TRBJ1-6; TRBD1 matches 9 bases. The CDR3 contains 15 residues. V dropped 6 bases and J dropped 9; count of bases not matched to a gene: 9. In germline, CDR1 is SNHLY, CDR2 FYNNEI. The chain's CDR3 is CASRKDTGGGSPLHF. The CDR3 coding sequence is TGTGCCAGCAGGAAAGATACAGGGGGCGGTTCACCCCTCCACTTT.

This clone was counted a single time. The V and J genes are TRBV11-3 and TRBJ2-1; D unclear. The CDR3 totals 15 residues. V lost 0 bases and J lost 4, with 10 bases in between. CDR1 and CDR2 from the germline V gene are SGHNT and YENEEA. The CDR3 region is CASSLEESPYNEQFF. In DNA, the CDR3 is TGTGCCAGCAGCTTAGAGGAGAGCCCATACAATGAGCAGTTCTTC.

This chain uses TRBV5-1 with TRBJ2-1, with a possible D match to TRBD2 (7 bases). CDR1 and CDR2 from the germline V gene are SGHRS and YFSETQ. V was shortened by 4 bases and J by 5 bases, with 16 bases between the two germline ends. The CDR3 spans 15 residues. For the CDR3, the DNA is TGCGCCAGCAGCATCGATGGGGGGGCCCACAATGAGCAGTTCTTC. It is translated as CASSIDGGAHNEQFF.

The chain employs TRBV28 and TRBJ1-4, with 11 positions matching TRBD1. CDR1 is MDHEN, CDR2 SYDVKM, per germline. The CDR3 contains 17 residues. J gave up 0 bases and V 3 bases, and 3 bases lay outside the gene matches. This CDR3 reads CASSLMGQGATNEKLFF. As DNA, the CDR3 is TGTGCCAGCAGTTTGATGGGACAGGGGGCAACTAATGAAAAACTGTTTTTT.

In this sample, this clone turned up once. This chain links TRBV5-4 with TRBJ2-7; TRBD1 might be the D (5 bases). The V end lost 3 bases, the J end lost 7 bases, and 11 bases lay between the germline ends. The germline gives CDR1 SGHNT, CDR2 YYREEE (reference sequence). CDR3 length: 12 residues. CDR3 DNA: TGTGCCAGCAGCTGGGGCAGAGGTGAGCAGTACTTC. Amino acid sequence: CASSWGRGEQYF.

The rearrangement links TRBV6-5 to TRBJ2-5; TRBD2 matches 8 bases. V lost 6 bases to trimming and J lost 2 bases; unmatched junction nucleotides: 8. The CDR3 extends over 15 amino acids. Per germline, CDR1 MNHEY and CDR2 SVGAGI. The chain's CDR3 is CASRPGRGGQETQYF. CDR3 sequence (DNA): TGTGCCAGCAGGCCCGGGAGGGGGGGTCAAGAGACCCAGTACTTC.

This clone was detected only a few times. The chain employs TRBV5-1 and TRBJ2-5, with TRBD2 as a possible D gene (5 bases). In germline, CDR1 is SGHRS, CDR2 YFSETQ. The CDR3 sequence is 15 residues long. V lost 4 bases to trimming and J lost 5 bases, with 18 bases between them. The CDR3 sequence is CASSPATPGGETQYF. As DNA, the CDR3 is TGCGCCAGCAGCCCAGCGACCCCGGGCGGGGAGACCCAGTACTTC.

The chain has TRBV18 and TRBJ1-4; D unclear. CDR3 length equals 16 residues. From germline, CDR1 is KGHSH and CDR2 LQKENI. V lost 3 bases, J lost 10 bases, and 21 bases lay in between. CDR3 coding DNA: TGTGCCAGCTCACCTCCGATCGCGGAGGCCCCCGGAAAACTGTTTTTT. This translates into CASSPPIAEAPGKLFF.

The chain combines TRBV6-2 or TRBV6-3 with TRBJ1-2; 10 bases fit TRBD1. V lost 2 bases to trimming and J lost 4 bases; unmatched junction nucleotides: 4. The germline V gene encodes CDR1 MNHEY and CDR2 SVGEGT. The CDR3 is made up of 15 amino acids. DNA of the CDR3: TGTGCCAGCAGTTACAGGGACAGGGGCATCTATGGCTACACCTTC. Translating gives CASSYRDRGIYGYTF.

This chain connects TRBV2 to TRBJ2-7; tentative D call: TRBD2 (7 bases). The CDR3 runs 15 residues. V was cut by 6 bases and J by 3 bases, with 18 bases left in between. The germline gives CDR1 SNHLY, CDR2 FYNNEI. In nucleotides, the CDR3 is TGTGCCAGCAGGGGGGGGCAGACGCGGATCTACGAGCAGTACTTC. This translates into CASRGGQTRIYEQYF.

V and J are TRBV13 and TRBJ1-3; D gene ambiguous. Germline loops: CDR1 PRHDT, CDR2 FYEKMQ (reference sequence). The CDR3 has 14 amino acids. Trimming removed 4 bases from V and 4 bases from J, with 11 bases in between. CDR3 DNA sequence: TGTGCCAGCAGCTCACCCGGGTACGGAAACACCATATATTTT. It specifies CASSSPGYGNTIYF.

The V gene is TRBV6-5, the J gene TRBJ2-3, with D perhaps TRBD1 (6 bases). Germline V gene data show CDR1 as MNHEY and CDR2 as SVGAGI. V was trimmed by 7 bases and J by 2 bases, leaving 16 bases between them. The CDR3 runs 15 residues. The CDR3 region has the DNA TGTGCCAGCACCTACGTGGGGGCCCTCACAGATACGCAGTATTTT. Its protein product is CASTYVGALTDTQYF.

The chain combines TRBV11-3 with TRBJ1-1; D gene uncertain. This CDR3 has 13 amino acids. With 2 bases removed from V and 1 base from J, the gap between germline ends came to 5 bases. CDR1 is SGHNT, CDR2 YENEEA, per germline. CDR3 nucleotide sequence: TGTGCCAGCAGCTTAAGCCAGAACACTGAAGCTTTCTTT. Translating it yields CASSLSQNTEAFF.

This chain joins TRBV29-1 and TRBJ1-1, with D unresolved. The CDR3 is 12 residues long. V lost 7 bases to trimming and J lost 1 base, with 10 bases between them. Germline V CDR1 and CDR2: SQVTM, ANQGSEA. The CDR3 is CSGDTTNTEAFF. The DNA for the CDR3 is TGCAGCGGCGACACCACGAACACTGAAGCTTTCTTT.

The chain uses TRBV5-4 and TRBJ2-3, with D perhaps matching TRBD2 (5 bases). Trimming pared 0 bases from V and 8 bases from J, leaving 13 bases between. The CDR3 consists of 14 residues. CDR1 is SGHNT and CDR2 is YYREEE in the germline V gene (reference sequence). CDR3 sequence: CASSLAEGPSTQYF. Here the CDR3 DNA reads TGTGCCAGCAGCTTGGCCGAGGGTCCCAGTACGCAGTATTTT.

The V gene is TRBV10-3, the J gene TRBJ2-7; 7 bases map to TRBD1. Germline CDR1 and CDR2: ENHRY and SYGVKD. The CDR3 sequence is 14 residues long. Trimming took 4 bases from V and 4 from J; bases not matched to a gene: 7. The CDR3 loop is CAISGPGTEYEQYF. The CDR3 DNA reads as TGTGCCATCAGTGGGCCCGGGACAGAATACGAGCAGTACTTC.

The J gene is TRBJ2-7, the V gene TRBV6-6; D is uncertain. V was pared by 3 bases and J by 4 bases, with 7 bases between. CDR1 is MNHNY, CDR2 SVGAGI, per germline (reference sequence). The CDR3 extends over 12 amino acids. As DNA, the CDR3 is TGTGCCAGCAGTTATTCGGTTTACGAGCAGTACTTC. Translated, it gives CASSYSVYEQYF.

The chain couples TRBV7-9 to TRBJ1-2; 10 positions match TRBD1. V lost 5 bases, J lost 4 bases, and 4 bases stayed unmatched. The CDR3 runs to 14 residues. CDR1 and CDR2 (germline): SEHNR, FQNEAQ (reference sequence). The CDR3 DNA follows: TGTGCCAGCAGCCGGGACAGGGGAAGCTATGGCTACACCTTC. The encoded protein is CASSRDRGSYGYTF.

The gene calls are TRBV12-3 or TRBV12-4 and TRBJ2-5, with D possibly TRBD1 on 5 matching bases. Between the trimmed V and J ends, which lost 3 bases and 9 bases, there was a span of 14 bases. This CDR3 contains 13 residues. Written as DNA, the CDR3 is TGTGCCAGCAGTTTCGCTCCCACCAGGGCCCAGTACTTC. Protein: CASSFAPTRAQYF.

In DNA, the CDR3 is TGTGCCAGCAGCAAGAGGGACAGGGGGCCTTTCTCTGGAAACACCATATATTTT. Residues: CASSKRDRGPFSGNTIYF. This chain links TRBV21-1 with TRBJ1-3; no DNA check was done on the table's D call, TRBD1. TRBV21-1 is a recognized pseudogene. This CDR3 contains 18 residues.

Here the CDR3 reads CASGPGTSGVGEQFF. CDR3 nucleotide sequence: TGTGCCAGCGGGCCGGGGACTAGCGGGGTTGGTGAGCAGTTCTTC. The rearrangement joins TRBV7-3 to TRBJ2-1, with 13 positions matching TRBD2. Trimming took 8 bases from V and 9 from J; bases not matched to a gene: 10. CDR3 length: 15 amino acids. Germline CDR1 reads SGHTA; CDR2 reads FQGTGA.

V is TRBV4-3 and J is TRBJ2-1, with 11 bases identical to TRBD2. The CDR3 is 16 amino acids. Germline-derived CDR1 and CDR2 are LGHNA and YSLEER. Trimming took 0 bases from V and 4 from J; bases not matched to a gene: 2. The CDR3 DNA is TGCGCCAGCAGCCAAGAACTAGCGGGGGATTACAATGAGCAGTTCTTC. Translated: CASSQELAGDYNEQFF.

The gene calls are TRBV4-1 and TRBJ2-1, with TRBD1 matching 11 bases. The germline V gene has CDR1 MGHRA and CDR2 YSYEKL. This CDR3 is built from 17 residues. Trimming removed 2 bases from V and 7 bases from J; junction bases left unmatched: 10. The DNA for the CDR3 is TGCGCCAGCAGCCAAAGAAATCCGGGACAGGGGGATAATGAGCAGTTCTTC. Residues: CASSQRNPGQGDNEQFF.

The chain links TRBV7-8 to TRBJ1-1, with D maybe TRBD1 (5 bases). The germline CDR1 and CDR2 sequences are SGHVS and FQNEAQ. The V end was cut by 5 bases, the J end by 2 bases, with 18 bases between. There are 16 residues in the CDR3. The CDR3 nucleotides are TGTGCCAGCAGCCCTGCGGGACTACTCACAAACACTGAAGCTTTCTTT. Translation: CASSPAGLLTNTEAFF.

The chain uses TRBV5-1 and TRBJ1-6, with D perhaps TRBD1 (5 bases). Trimming stripped 4 bases from V and 7 bases from J, with 21 bases between. CDR3 size: 17 residues. Germline values: CDR1 SGHRS, CDR2 YFSETQ. The chain's CDR3 is CASSRGPIGEGNSPLHF. DNA of the CDR3: TGCGCCAGCAGCCGAGGCCCGATAGGGGAAGGGAATTCACCCCTCCACTTT.

V usage is TRBV28 and J usage is TRBJ1-1; TRBD1 matches at 10 bases. There are 15 residues in the CDR3. Germline assignment: CDR1 MDHEN and CDR2 SYDVKM. Trimming cost V 6 bases and J 5 bases; bases outside gene matches: 9. The CDR3 sequence is CASSRNGQGGTEAFF. DNA of the CDR3: TGTGCCAGCAGCCGGAACGGACAGGGGGGTACTGAAGCTTTCTTT.

The genes are TRBV5-1 and TRBJ2-5, with D perhaps matching TRBD1 (6 bases). Trimming shortened V by 6 bases and J by 0 bases, and 9 bases separated the two germline ends. The CDR3 is 13 residues long. CDR1 SGHRS and CDR2 YFSETQ come from the germline V gene. CDR3 sequence reads: CASNRGYQETQYF. Here the CDR3 DNA reads TGCGCCAGCAATAGGGGGTACCAAGAGACCCAGTACTTC.